A single T cell receptor (beta chain) is shown here with its context. Germline loops: CDR1 ENHRY, CDR2 SYGVKD. V trimming: 4 bases; J trimming: 5 bases; junction bases outside the gene matches: 5. This CDR3 comprises 15 residues. The sample belongs to a study of cytomegalovirus exposure and HLA in healthy donors. Study-wide background: As an earlier analysis found, 150 million to 200 million T cells yielded about 120 million unique TCR beta sequences.

This PCR relied on a set of 60 Vbeta primers and 13 Jbeta primers. Clones were read by immunoSEQ multiplex PCR, and TCRdb kept only the in-frame ones, dropping some. The table lists about 160,000 clones, 80% of them singletons. The chain is built from TRBV10-3 and TRBJ2-1; TRBD2 agrees at 10 bases. Input material: PBMCs. The source is a man aged 30-40 years in good health and CMV-seronegative. The CDR3 region has the DNA TGTGCCATCAGTGCGGCTAGCGGGGGTAACAATGAGCAGTTCTTC. Translating it yields CAISAASGGNNEQFF.